Each of the 32 T cell receptor beta chains below was sequenced from the same sample in a study of PD-1 blockade in classical Hodgkin lymphoma. Each patient relapsed following autologous stem cell transplantation, and prior brentuximab vedotin exposure differed. The data were produced by immunoSEQ multiplex PCR, yet TCRdb's version contains in-frame clones alone and is incomplete. The sample contains roughly 100,000 clones, about 89% of which appear only once. The specimen comprised peripheral blood mononuclear cells (PBMCs), sampled before the second cycle of nivolumab. The receptors shown here come from a human donor with classical Hodgkin lymphoma.

The chain couples TRBV11-3 to TRBJ2-4, with D tentatively TRBD2 (5 bases). Trimming took off 5 bases at V and 9 bases at J, with 14 bases between the two ends. The CDR3 extends over 13 amino acids. Germline CDR1 reads SGHNT; CDR2 reads YENEEA. The CDR3: CASSRERLSIQYF. The DNA of the CDR3 is TGTGCCAGCAGCCGGGAACGGTTGAGCATTCAGTACTTC.

The V gene is TRBV6-5, the J gene TRBJ2-2; perhaps D is TRBD1 or TRBD2 (5 bases each). This CDR3 is built from 14 residues. CDR1 is MNHEY, CDR2 SVGAGI, per germline. The germline V and J ends were trimmed by 10 bases and 0 bases, with 12 bases remaining between them. This CDR3 is CATGRESNTGELFF. The CDR3, as DNA: TGTGCCACCGGCAGGGAGTCGAACACCGGGGAGCTGTTTTTT.

The chain's CDR3 is CASSLARGGRAEQYF. The CDR3 DNA is TGCGCCAGCAGCTTGGCCCGGGGGGGGCGGGCCGAGCAGTACTTC. The rearrangement uses TRBV5-1 and TRBJ2-7; 8 bases are shared with TRBD2. CDR1 is SGHRS, CDR2 YFSETQ, per germline. J gave up 6 bases and V 0 bases, and 8 bases lay outside the gene matches. CDR3 size: 15 residues.

The chain links TRBV10-2 to TRBJ2-1; 10 nucleotides match TRBD2. The germline V gene has CDR1 WSHSY and CDR2 SAAADI. CDR3 length: 16 amino acids. The J segment lost 6 bases and the V segment lost 7 bases, leaving 12 bases of the junction unmatched. This CDR3 reads CASKERGGLSGNEQFF. CDR3 DNA sequence: TGCGCCAGCAAGGAGCGGGGGGGCCTTTCCGGCAATGAGCAGTTCTTC.

This clone has only one observation. CDR3 residues: CASSVGGSNQPQHF. The CDR3 nucleotides are TGTGCCAGCAGCGTAGGAGGTAGCAATCAGCCCCAGCATTTT. This sequence joins TRBV9 and TRBJ1-5; D unresolved. The V and J ends lost 0 bases and 0 bases respectively, with 4 bases between them. The CDR3 loop spans 14 amino acids. Germline lookup yields CDR1 SGDLS and CDR2 YYNGEE.

The chain links TRBV10-3 to TRBJ2-1, with TRBD2 matching 9 bases. Germline V gives CDR1 ENHRY, CDR2 SYGVKD. The ends lost 11 bases at V and 9 bases at J; junction bases unmatched: 14. This CDR3 comprises 14 residues. The chain's CDR3 is CASRAGTSPPEQFF. CDR3 DNA: TGTGCCTCCCGGGCCGGGACTAGCCCGCCTGAGCAGTTCTTC.

The chain combines TRBV5-1 with TRBJ1-1, with TRBD1 as a possible D gene (5 bases). Germline V CDR1 and CDR2: SGHRS, YFSETQ. V lost 9 bases and J lost 2, with 14 bases in between. This CDR3 has 13 amino acids. CDR3 bases: TGCGCCACCGCATATGGGACTAACACTGAAGCTTTCTTT. This codes for CATAYGTNTEAFF.

The chain is built from TRBV28 and TRBJ2-2; maybe TRBD1 (5 bases). The V end was cut by 11 bases, the J end by 0 bases, with 16 bases between. Germline V gives CDR1 MDHEN, CDR2 SYDVKM. The CDR3 contains 15 residues. The CDR3: CAAEAWTPNTGELFF. As DNA, the CDR3 is TGTGCCGCCGAGGCGTGGACACCGAACACCGGGGAGCTGTTTTTT.

The chain joins TRBV6-5 to TRBJ1-6, with 7 bases lining up with TRBD1. Trimming cost V 6 bases and J 6 bases; bases outside gene matches: 8. Germline V gives CDR1 MNHEY, CDR2 SVGAGI. This CDR3 contains 15 residues. CDR3 residues: CASRLQGSSNSPLHF. The DNA for the CDR3 is TGTGCCAGCAGACTACAGGGGTCGAGTAATTCACCCCTCCACTTT.

V is TRBV19 and J is TRBJ2-3; D call uncertain. The CDR3 has 16 residues. The germline gives CDR1 LNHDA, CDR2 SQIVND (reference sequence). V lost 1 base, J lost 0 bases, and 11 bases lay in between. Here the CDR3 DNA reads TGTGCCAGTAGTATAGTTGGCGGTACTAGCACAGATACGCAGTATTTT. As protein: CASSIVGGTSTDTQYF.

The chain has TRBV7-9 and TRBJ2-5, with 7 positions matching TRBD1. This CDR3 has 13 amino acids. CDR1 is SEHNR, CDR2 FQNEAQ, per germline (reference sequence). In nucleotides, the CDR3 is TGTGCAGCTCACAGGGGATCCCAAGAGACCCAGTACTTC. Amino acid sequence: CAAHRGSQETQYF.

The CDR3 region has the DNA TGTGCCAGCACTCCGGAGCTTTCCTATGGCTACACCTTC. Protein: CASTPELSYGYTF. The rearrangement links TRBV6-5 to TRBJ1-2; D not certain. Germline CDR1 reads MNHEY; CDR2 reads SVGAGI. The germline V and J ends were trimmed by 7 bases and 4 bases, with 13 bases remaining between them. This CDR3 contains 13 residues.

This clone has just one count. The chain employs TRBV6-5 and TRBJ2-2; the D gene is possibly TRBD2 (5 bases). The V and J ends lost 7 bases and 5 bases respectively, with 11 bases between them. Germline CDR1 is MNHEY and CDR2 is SVGAGI. The CDR3 spans 13 residues. In DNA form, the CDR3 reads TGTGCCAGCAACCACCCGGGGACCGGGGAGCTGTTTTTT. As protein: CASNHPGTGELFF.

This rearrangement joins TRBV6-5 to TRBJ1-5, with a possible D match to TRBD1 (6 bases). CDR3 length equals 14 residues. Trimming took off 7 bases at V and 3 bases at J, with 13 bases between the two ends. CDR1 and CDR2 (germline): MNHEY, SVGAGI. Here the CDR3 DNA reads TGTGCCAGCAAACAGGGATGGGACAATCAGCCCCAGCATTTT. Translating it yields CASKQGWDNQPQHF.

V usage is TRBV7-2 and J usage is TRBJ2-7, with D uncertain. Trimming took off 5 bases at V and 4 bases at J, with 18 bases between the two ends. This CDR3 has 15 amino acids. Germline CDR1 SGHTA, CDR2 FQGNSA. In DNA, the CDR3 is TGTGCCAGCAGCCAGTTGGGCAAAAGGGTTTACGAGCAGTACTTC. It codes for CASSQLGKRVYEQYF.

CDR3 DNA: TGTGCCAGTAGTATGAGTGGGACAGATACGCAGTATTTT. It yields the protein CASSMSGTDTQYF. V gene TRBV19 combines with J gene TRBJ2-3; no firm D call. CDR3 length: 13 residues. V was clipped by 3 bases and J by 3 bases, with 7 bases between them. Germline values: CDR1 LNHDA, CDR2 SQIVND (reference sequence).

The chain joins TRBV6-6 to TRBJ1-2; D not resolved. Trimming stripped 10 bases from V and 7 bases from J, with 13 bases between. From germline, CDR1 is MNHNY and CDR2 SVGAGI (reference sequence). The CDR3 has 11 amino acids. The CDR3 DNA is TGTGCCACTAAAGGAGATCCTGGCTACACCTTC. This sequence encodes CATKGDPGYTF.

The chain links TRBV19 to TRBJ1-4; maybe TRBD1 (5 bases). Germline lookup yields CDR1 LNHDA and CDR2 SQIVND (reference sequence). V was trimmed by 8 bases and J by 6 bases, leaving 19 bases between them. CDR3 length: 15 amino acids. CDR3 residues: CASATPGQGDEKLFF. CDR3 in DNA: TGTGCCAGTGCCACCCCGGGGCAGGGCGATGAAAAACTGTTTTTT.

The chain carries TRBV19 and TRBJ2-1; no clear D gene. V was clipped by 5 bases and J by 12 bases, with 14 bases between them. Germline V CDR1 and CDR2: LNHDA, SQIVND (reference sequence). The CDR3 has 12 residues. The CDR3 DNA reads TGTGCCAGTAGTCTCGGTGGATTGGGGCAGTTCTTC. This codes for CASSLGGLGQFF.

The chain has TRBV2 and TRBJ2-4; tentative D call: TRBD2 (5 bases). Germline V lookup: CDR1 SNHLY, CDR2 FYNNEI. The CDR3 totals 16 residues. Trimming removed 4 bases from V and 0 bases from J, with 13 bases in between. The CDR3 is CASSGPSRLAKNIQYF. The CDR3 bases are TGTGCCAGCAGTGGTCCTAGCAGATTAGCCAAAAACATTCAGTACTTC. Looking up the rest from reference TRBV2 and TRBJ2-4 gives the full variable domain: EPEVTQTPSHQVTQMGQEVILRCVPISNHLYFYWYRQILGQKVEFLVSFYNNEISEKSEIFDDQFSVERPDGSNFTLKIRSTKLEDSAMYFCASSGPSRLAKNIQYFGAGTRLSVL.

The chain is built from TRBV27 and TRBJ1-4; no clear D. Germline values: CDR1 MNHEY, CDR2 SMNVEV (reference sequence). Trimming left V 5 bases short and J 10 bases short, with 11 bases between. The CDR3 has 12 residues. CDR3 loop: CASSPLLPKLFF. The CDR3 DNA reads as TGTGCCAGCAGTCCTTTACTACCAAAACTGTTTTTT.

Concerning this clone itself: At one of its ends the junction is not consistent with the germline gene, which may arise from a read error. The chain links TRBV18 to TRBJ1-6; D gene unclear. Germline lookup yields CDR1 KGHSH and CDR2 LQKENI. CDR3 length: 13 residues. The CDR3, as DNA: TGTGCCAGCTCACCCACCTATGATTCACCCCTCCACTTT. The encoded protein is CASSPTYDSPLHF.

The chain combines TRBV25-1 with TRBJ2-2; D gene ambiguous. V lost 6 bases and J lost 7, with 6 bases in between. The CDR3 has 11 amino acids. CDR1 is MGHDK, CDR2 SYGVNS, per germline. Here the CDR3 DNA reads TGTGCCAGCAGGATGGGCGGGGAGCTGTTTTTT. This gives the protein CASRMGGELFF.

The chain links TRBV6-4 to TRBJ1-1, with D tentatively TRBD1 (5 bases). CDR3 length: 13 residues. The V end was cut by 6 bases, the J end by 0 bases, with 8 bases between. Germline values: CDR1 MRHNA, CDR2 SNTAGT. CDR3 residues: CASSDRVNTEAFF. In nucleotides, the CDR3 is TGTGCCAGCAGCGACAGAGTGAACACTGAAGCTTTCTTT.

This clone was counted between two and nine times. The chain employs TRBV29-1 and TRBJ1-2; weak D call: TRBD1 (5 bases). The CDR3 extends over 14 amino acids. Between the trimmed V and J ends, which lost 5 bases and 4 bases, there was a span of 17 bases. Germline V gene data show CDR1 as SQVTM and CDR2 as ANQGSEA. The CDR3 region is CSVSGGEGSYGYTF. The DNA for the CDR3 is TGCAGCGTTAGTGGAGGGGAGGGGTCCTATGGCTACACCTTC.

The chain links TRBV27 to TRBJ2-7; D is uncertain. The CDR3 is made up of 13 amino acids. CDR1 and CDR2 (germline): MNHEY, SMNVEV (reference sequence). V was trimmed by 3 bases and J by 6 bases, leaving 12 bases between them. CDR3 loop: CASSFTPLAEQYF. The CDR3 nucleotides are TGTGCCAGCAGTTTCACACCCTTGGCCGAGCAGTACTTC.

V and J are TRBV19 and TRBJ1-1; no clear D. Trimming removed 10 bases from V and 1 base from J, with 16 bases in between. Germline loops: CDR1 LNHDA, CDR2 SQIVND (reference sequence). CDR3 length: 14 amino acids. The CDR3 bases are TGTGCCACCTTGAGGACGAGAGGGAACACTGAAGCTTTCTTT. As protein: CATLRTRGNTEAFF.

The chain couples TRBV7-8 to TRBJ2-4, with D possibly matching TRBD1 (5 bases). The length of the CDR3 is 13 residues. V dropped 8 bases and J dropped 1 base, with 9 bases sitting between them. In germline, CDR1 is SGHVS, CDR2 FQNEAQ. Here the CDR3 DNA reads TGTGCCAGCGGCAGGGTTGCCAAAAACATTCAGTACTTC. Protein sequence: CASGRVAKNIQYF.

This chain links TRBV30 with TRBJ2-7; D might be TRBD2 (6 bases). The germline CDR1 and CDR2 sequences are GTSNPN and SVGIG (reference sequence). The CDR3 spans 15 residues. V was cut by 0 bases and J by 3 bases, with 15 bases left in between. CDR3 DNA sequence: TGTGCCTGGAGTGTAGGACCGGGGGAACTCTACGAGCAGTACTTC. It codes for CAWSVGPGELYEQYF.

The chain carries TRBV6-6 and TRBJ1-6, with 7 bases aligning to TRBD1. The germline V gene has CDR1 MNHNY and CDR2 SVGAGI (reference sequence). V shed 6 bases and J 7 bases; nucleotides not matched to a gene: 6. This CDR3 has 14 residues. CDR3 DNA sequence: TGTGCCAGCAGCTCGACAGGGCTGAATTCACCCCTCCACTTT. Protein product: CASSSTGLNSPLHF.

This rearrangement joins TRBV7-2 to TRBJ1-2; D may be TRBD1 (5 bases). The CDR3 totals 13 residues. Trimming stripped 5 bases from V and 2 bases from J, with 9 bases between. CDR1 is SGHTA, CDR2 FQGNSA, per germline. This CDR3 is CASSRDLNYGYTF. As DNA, the CDR3 is TGTGCCAGCAGCAGGGACCTAAACTATGGCTACACCTTC.

V is TRBV6-5 and J is TRBJ2-7; D is perhaps TRBD2 (5 bases). Germline loops: CDR1 MNHEY, CDR2 SVGAGI. The CDR3 spans 11 residues. V was cut by 5 bases and J by 5 bases, with 7 bases left in between. In DNA, the CDR3 is TGTGCCAGCAGTACGGGGAACGAGCAGTACTTC. Its protein product is CASSTGNEQYF.